This is a list of T cell receptor beta chains from one sample in a study of shared clonotypes between healthy human individuals. Only in-frame clones appear in the TCRdb table, and some are missing; sequencing was by immunoSEQ multiplex PCR. The sample has approximately 2.3 million clones, about 92% seen once. Sequencing used naive CD4+ T cells from PBMCs. The origin of the receptors is a man in his late teens or twenties in good health. Some clones in this sample may be carry-over from other donors' samples. The CDR3 runs from the conserved cysteine through the conserved F or W. A D gene is named only where the DNA matches it firmly. Some rows have no size entry. The others give once, few or many, or a class for an expanded clone.

V,J,size,D,CDR3
TRBV6-5,TRBJ1-1,.,.,CASSHRNTEAFF
TRBV5-1,TRBJ2-2,.,.,CASSLTGTMPGELFF
TRBV30,TRBJ2-2,.,.,CAWSVSRAGGELFF
TRBV2,TRBJ2-5,few,.,CASSGQKETQYF
TRBV2,TRBJ2-7,.,.,CASRERANFYEQYF
TRBV7-3,TRBJ2-7,.,TRBD2,CASSVGLAGQYF
TRBV5-8,TRBJ1-3,.,TRBD1,CASSQRTGAGSTIYF
TRBV7-8,TRBJ1-5,.,TRBD1,CASSSGTANQPQHF
TRBV28,TRBJ2-7,.,.,CASSYSTYEQYF
TRBV27,TRBJ2-7,.,TRBD2,CASSLVWRAASGREGREQYF
TRBV7-6,TRBJ2-4,.,.,CASSLGTVLAKNIQYF